These 28 T cell receptor beta chains were all obtained from the same sample, sequenced in a study of T cell responses to AZD1222 COVID-19 vaccine. Method: immunoSEQ multiplex PCR; TCRdb's copy keeps in-frame clones and lacks some. The data show about 150,000 clones, under 95% seen once. Sequencing was performed on peripheral blood, taken on day 0 of AZD1222 vaccination. The source of these receptors is an adult in good health.

This clone was counted between two and nine times. Relative to the germline gene, one junction end is altered; a read error may explain this. The chain employs TRBV7-7 and TRBJ2-7, with 9 bases matching TRBD1. CDR1 is SSHAT, CDR2 FNYEAQ, per germline (reference sequence). The length of the CDR3 is 14 residues. The CDR3 loop reads CASSPGQGPYEQYF. The CDR3 bases are TGTGCTAGCAGCCCGGGACAGGGACCTTACGAGCAGTACTTC.

The J gene is TRBJ1-4, the V gene TRBV5-1, with D unclear. This CDR3 contains 15 residues. The V and J ends lost 1 base and 0 bases respectively, with 7 bases between them. Germline V gene sequence: CDR1 SGHRS, CDR2 YFSETQ. The chain's CDR3 is CASSLTGTTNEKLFF. In DNA form, the CDR3 reads TGCGCCAGCAGCTTGACGGGGACAACTAATGAAAAACTGTTTTTT.

The CDR3 protein is CAISEGAYGYTF. CDR3 coding DNA: TGTGCCATCAGTGAGGGGGCCTATGGCTACACCTTC. This chain uses TRBV10-3 with TRBJ1-2, with D tentatively TRBD1 (5 bases). The CDR3 contains 12 residues. Germline values: CDR1 ENHRY, CDR2 SYGVKD. Trimming took off 2 bases at V and 4 bases at J, with 5 bases between the two ends.

The V gene is TRBV11-2, the J gene TRBJ1-2; TRBD1 matches at 9 bases. The trim removed 5 bases at V and 5 bases at J, leaving 3 bases unmatched. Germline-derived CDR1 and CDR2 are SGHAT and FQNNGV. The CDR3 loop spans 13 amino acids. This chain's CDR3 is CASSHRGQYGYTF. The CDR3 nucleotides read TGTGCCAGCAGCCACAGGGGGCAATATGGCTACACCTTC.

The chain recombines TRBV28 with TRBJ1-5, with 9 bases lining up with TRBD1. J lost 7 bases, V lost 2 bases, and 12 bases had no gene match. The length of the CDR3 is 17 residues. In germline, CDR1 is MDHEN, CDR2 SYDVKM. The CDR3, as DNA: TGTGCCAGCAGTTTAATCGGACTGGGACAGGGCGGACAGCCCCAGCATTTT. Its protein product is CASSLIGLGQGGQPQHF.

This clone has more than one count but fewer than ten. This chain joins TRBV5-1 and TRBJ1-1; the match to TRBD1 covers 7 bases. The CDR3 runs 14 residues. CDR1 is SGHRS and CDR2 is YFSETQ in the germline V gene. With V trimmed by 4 bases and J by 2 bases, 5 bases remained unmatched. CDR3 in amino acids: CASSGGTVNTEAFF. In DNA, the CDR3 is TGCGCCAGCAGCGGCGGGACAGTAAACACTGAAGCTTTCTTT.

V is TRBV9 and J is TRBJ1-4; D might be TRBD1 (6 bases). The V gene lost 4 bases and the J gene lost 0 bases, with 22 bases spanning the gap. Germline-derived CDR1 and CDR2 are SGDLS and YYNGEE. This CDR3 contains 19 residues. CDR3 nucleotides: TGTGCCAGCAGCTTAAGACCAGGGGATTCCGGTGCAACTAATGAAAAACTGTTTTTT. Its protein is CASSLRPGDSGATNEKLFF.

The V call is TRBV28, the J call TRBJ1-3; TRBD1 might be the D (6 bases). The CDR3 length is 15 residues. V was cut by 6 bases and J by 7 bases, with 19 bases left in between. Germline V lookup: CDR1 MDHEN, CDR2 SYDVKM. CDR3 DNA: TGTGCCAGCAGCTTAGGGGGGGCTATTGGGAACACCATATATTTT. This gives the protein CASSLGGAIGNTIYF.

The chain couples TRBV27 to TRBJ1-1; 10 bases line up with TRBD1. Germline CDR1 is MNHEY and CDR2 is SMNVEV (reference sequence). CDR3 length: 15 residues. The trim removed 6 bases at V and 4 bases at J, leaving 8 bases unmatched. DNA for the CDR3: TGTGCCAGCAGAATCCGGACAGGGGGGAGCACTGAAGCTTTCTTT. Translated: CASRIRTGGSTEAFF.

The chain uses TRBV7-2 and TRBJ1-2; D gene uncertain. CDR3 length equals 13 residues. V was clipped by 5 bases and J by 8 bases, with 15 bases between them. CDR1 and CDR2 (germline): SGHTA, FQGNSA. The CDR3 sequence: CASSTWTAGGYTF. The CDR3 nucleotides are TGTGCCAGCAGCACTTGGACCGCCGGCGGCTACACCTTC.

This rearrangement joins TRBV30 to TRBJ2-3; D might be TRBD1 or TRBD2, each matching 6 bases. The CDR3 consists of 14 residues. The V gene's germline CDR1 is GTSNPN and CDR2 SVGIG (reference sequence). V was trimmed by 2 bases and J by 3 bases, leaving 12 bases between them. CDR3 amino acids: CAWSMGGWTDTQYF. CDR3 DNA: TGTGCCTGGAGTATGGGGGGCTGGACAGATACGCAGTATTTT.

The chain is built from TRBV9 and TRBJ2-2; the D gene could be TRBD1 or TRBD2 (7 bases each). Per germline, CDR1 SGDLS and CDR2 YYNGEE. There are 17 residues in the CDR3. V lost 3 bases to trimming and J lost 5 bases, with 20 bases between them. This CDR3 reads CASSAPGGDSLTGELFF. The CDR3 DNA reads TGTGCCAGCAGCGCCCCAGGGGGGGACAGCCTTACCGGGGAGCTGTTTTTT.

The chain combines TRBV21-1 with TRBJ2-2; the table's TRBD2 call for D was not verified on the DNA. TRBV21-1 is noted as a pseudogene. The CDR3 runs 21 residues. The CDR3 protein is CASSRGGPAYLTGWDTGELFF. CDR3 coding DNA: TGTGCCAGCAGTAGGGGAGGGCCCGCTTATTTGACGGGTTGGGACACCGGGGAGCTGTTTTTT.

J is TRBJ2-2 and V is TRBV6-4, with TRBD2 matching over 10 bases. Trimming cost V 8 bases and J 6 bases; bases outside gene matches: 6. Per germline, CDR1 MRHNA and CDR2 SNTAGT. CDR3 size: 14 residues. CDR3 nucleotide sequence: TGTGCCAGCGGAGCGGGAGGGCCTGCCGGGGAGCTGTTTTTT. Protein sequence: CASGAGGPAGELFF.

The chain links TRBV7-9 to TRBJ2-1; D is possibly TRBD1 (6 bases). This CDR3 spans 16 amino acids. Between the trimmed V and J ends, which lost 0 bases and 8 bases, there was a span of 17 bases. Looked up from germline, CDR1 is SEHNR and CDR2 is FQNEAQ (reference sequence). This CDR3 is CASSLASGQLLHEQFF. Written as DNA, the CDR3 is TGTGCCAGCAGCTTAGCCTCCGGACAGCTTTTACATGAGCAGTTCTTC.

The J gene is TRBJ2-3, the V gene TRBV7-2, with 9 bases that match TRBD2. V was clipped by 4 bases and J by 5 bases; unmatched bases: 7. The CDR3 runs 15 residues. Looked up from germline, CDR1 is SGHTA and CDR2 is FQGNSA. CDR3 in DNA: TGTGCCAGCAGCTGGGCGGGAGGGTTGGAAGATACGCAGTATTTT. This translates into CASSWAGGLEDTQYF.

This clone was recorded only once. The chain carries TRBV6-5 and TRBJ2-1, with TRBD2 identical over 7 bases. CDR1 MNHEY and CDR2 SVGAGI come from the germline V gene. Unmatched junction bases numbered 8, after V lost 8 bases and J lost 4 bases. The CDR3 is 14 amino acids. The CDR3 region is CASGSGTKYNEQFF. The DNA of the CDR3 is TGTGCCAGCGGCTCCGGGACTAAATACAATGAGCAGTTCTTC.

This clone came up once. The chain is built from TRBV5-1 and TRBJ1-3; D perhaps matches TRBD1 (6 bases). From germline, CDR1 is SGHRS and CDR2 YFSETQ. The CDR3 loop spans 17 amino acids. The V and J ends lost 3 bases and 0 bases respectively, with 16 bases between them. The CDR3 DNA follows: TGCGCCAGCAGCTCGTTTGGGGGCAAAGGCTCTGGAAACACCATATATTTT. Protein product: CASSSFGGKGSGNTIYF.

V and J are TRBV28 and TRBJ2-6; no reliable D call. The germline CDR1 and CDR2 sequences are MDHEN and SYDVKM. The V end was cut by 3 bases, the J end by 4 bases, with 25 bases between. The CDR3 spans 20 residues. This chain's CDR3 is CASSFQVWVWGSTGANVLTF. The CDR3 DNA follows: TGTGCCAGCAGTTTCCAGGTTTGGGTATGGGGTTCTACCGGGGCCAACGTCCTGACTTTC.

This clone was seen only once. V usage is TRBV7-2 and J usage is TRBJ2-4, with no clear D. This CDR3 contains 16 residues. Germline CDR1 reads SGHTA; CDR2 reads FQGNSA. The ends were cut back, 3 bases at V and 0 bases at J, with 12 bases in the middle. CDR3 loop: CASSFQVSIAKNIQYF. Here the CDR3 DNA reads TGTGCCAGCAGCTTTCAGGTCTCGATAGCCAAAAACATTCAGTACTTC.

The V gene is TRBV27, the J gene TRBJ1-4; 7 bases are shared with TRBD1. The CDR3 length is 16 residues. J gave up 2 bases and V 1 base, and 4 bases lay outside the gene matches. Germline CDR1 and CDR2: MNHEY and SMNVEV (reference sequence). Written as DNA, the CDR3 is TGTGCCAGCAGTTTATGGAGGGGGCCCACTAATGAAAAACTGTTTTTT. Amino acid sequence: CASSLWRGPTNEKLFF.

The chain links TRBV19 to TRBJ2-1; D might be TRBD2 (6 bases). Between the trimmed V and J ends, which lost 6 bases and 2 bases, there was a span of 17 bases. This CDR3 is 16 amino acids long. The germline gives CDR1 LNHDA, CDR2 SQIVND (reference sequence). The CDR3 region is CASSQRSGGAYNEQFF. DNA for the CDR3: TGTGCCAGTAGCCAGAGAAGCGGAGGGGCCTACAATGAGCAGTTCTTC. Full variable domain (missing parts from reference TRBV19 and TRBJ2-1): DGGITQSPKYLFRKEGQNVTLSCEQNLNHDAMYWYRQDPGQGLRLIYYSQIVNDFQKGDIAEGYSVSREKKESFPLTVTSAQKNPTAFYLCASSQRSGGAYNEQFFGPGTRLTVL.

This clone was detected only a few times. This chain connects TRBV19 to TRBJ2-2, with D possibly being TRBD2 (6 bases). This CDR3 is 17 amino acids long. V lost 4 bases and J 3 bases, leaving 18 bases between the germline ends. CDR1 is LNHDA and CDR2 is SQIVND in the germline V gene (reference sequence). CDR3 DNA: TGTGCCAGTAGTAGCCCGGGAGAGCCGAATTACACCGGGGAGCTGTTTTTT. Residues: CASSSPGEPNYTGELFF.

This chain joins TRBV28 and TRBJ2-4, with D tentatively TRBD2 (6 bases). There are 17 residues in the CDR3. The germline V gene has CDR1 MDHEN and CDR2 SYDVKM. V was clipped by 6 bases and J by 0 bases, with 18 bases between them. The CDR3 protein is CASRGGRFTLAKNIQYF. The DNA of the CDR3 is TGTGCCAGCAGGGGGGGTCGTTTCACCCTAGCCAAAAACATTCAGTACTTC.

The chain joins TRBV5-1 to TRBJ2-2, with 7 bases lining up with TRBD2. Trimming removed 4 bases from V and 0 bases from J; junction bases left unmatched: 9. Germline assignment: CDR1 SGHRS and CDR2 YFSETQ. CDR3 length: 17 amino acids. In DNA form, the CDR3 reads TGCGCCAGCAGCCTCAGGACTAGGCCTACGAACACCGGGGAGCTGTTTTTT. Protein product: CASSLRTRPTNTGELFF. The variable domain in full, with the rest retrieved from reference TRBV5-1 and TRBJ2-2, is KAGVTQTPRYLIKTRGQQVTLSCSPISGHRSVSWYQQTPGQGLQFLFEYFSETQRNKGNFPGRFSGRQFSNSRSEMNVSTLELGDSALYLCASSLRTRPTNTGELFFGEGSRLTVL.

This chain links TRBV9 with TRBJ2-2; D unresolved. V was shortened by 3 bases and J by 1 base, with 10 bases between the two germline ends. The length of the CDR3 is 15 residues. Germline CDR1 reads SGDLS; CDR2 reads YYNGEE. CDR3 sequence: CASSGGRQNTGELFF. The CDR3 bases are TGTGCCAGCAGCGGAGGTAGGCAGAACACCGGGGAGCTGTTTTTT.

In regard to this clone: Other DNA sequences in the same sample also yield this CDR3. V gene TRBV9 combines with J gene TRBJ1-6; 8 bases are a match to TRBD1. CDR1 SGDLS and CDR2 YYNGEE come from the germline V gene. Germline trimming cut 0 bases from V and 7 bases from J; bases unmatched to any gene: 0. This CDR3 spans 14 amino acids. In nucleotides, the CDR3 is TGTGCCAGCAGCGTAGGACAGGGGAATTCACCCCTCCACTTT. It specifies CASSVGQGNSPLHF. The full variable domain, in which reference TRBV9 and TRBJ1-6 provide the parts outside the CDR3, is DSGVTQTPKHLITATGQRVTLRCSPRSGDLSVYWYQQSLDQGLQFLIQYYNGEERAKGNILERFSAQQFPDLHSELNLSSLELGDSALYFCASSVGQGNSPLHFGNGTRLTVT.

This clone came up once. This chain uses TRBV11-2 with TRBJ1-5; the D gene is possibly TRBD1 (5 bases). V lost 5 bases and J lost 5, with 19 bases in between. Germline loops: CDR1 SGHAT, CDR2 FQNNGV. The CDR3 runs to 16 residues. CDR3 coding DNA: TGTGCCAGCAGCCCTGGGGCGGCCGGCCCAGATCAGCCCCAGCATTTT. This encodes CASSPGAAGPDQPQHF.